The 20 T cell receptor beta chains below were found in one sample sequenced in a study of blood T cell repertoires in COVID-19 (dated by TCRdb to 2018 to 2021). Library preparation employed the immunoSEQ multiplex PCR assay. TCRdb's version of the immuneACCESS table is confined to in-frame rearrangements and falls short of the full clone set. An unresolved V gene accounts for under half of the shortfall where checked; the remainder is of unknown origin. The sample has around 250,000 clones on record, 86% of them singletons. The top ten hold 1.6% of the sample. The sequenced sample consisted of peripheral blood. These receptors all stem from a woman in her sixties who had recovered from COVID-19.

The genes are TRBV3-1 (or the pseudogene TRBV3-2) and TRBJ2-5; D possibly corresponds to TRBD2 (6 bases). The germline gives CDR1 LGHDT, CDR2 YNNKEL (reference sequence). The ends were cut back, 0 bases at V and 4 bases at J, with 18 bases in the middle. The CDR3 sequence is 17 residues long. The DNA of the CDR3 is TGTGCCAGCAGCCAAGATCTCCCAGGGCGGGGAAGAGAGACCCAGTACTTC. Its protein product is CASSQDLPGRGRETQYF.

In DNA, the CDR3 is TGCAGTGCTAGTTTTGGGGGAGGGAACATTCAGTACTTC. It specifies CSASFGGGNIQYF. This sequence joins TRBV20-1 and TRBJ2-4; the match to TRBD2 covers 7 bases. CDR3 length equals 13 residues. CDR1 is DFQATT and CDR2 is SNEGSKA in the germline V gene (reference sequence). Trimming took 3 bases from V and 7 from J; bases not matched to a gene: 6.

V and J are TRBV5-1 and TRBJ1-5, with D unclear. Germline V gene lookup returns CDR1 SGHRS and CDR2 YFSETQ. The CDR3 is made up of 13 amino acids. V was trimmed by 4 bases and J by 8 bases, leaving 13 bases between them. CDR3 bases: TGCGCCAGCAGCCTCGGACTCCTTGAGCCCCAGCATTTT. Protein product: CASSLGLLEPQHF.

In DNA form, the CDR3 reads TGTGCCAGCAGCTCTAGCGGGGGGTTGACCCCTGCCTACTTC. Its translation is CASSSSGGLTPAYF. The V and J genes are TRBV11-2 and TRBJ2-7, with 11 bases that match TRBD2. This CDR3 comprises 14 residues. Germline CDR1 and CDR2: SGHAT and FQNNGV. Trimming took 4 bases from V and 13 from J; bases not matched to a gene: 12.

This chain connects TRBV28 to TRBJ1-4; a possible D gene is TRBD1 (5 bases). The germline gives CDR1 MDHEN, CDR2 SYDVKM. The CDR3 covers 16 residues. Trimming took 5 bases from V and 4 from J, leaving 17 bases between them. The CDR3 here is CASSLPAGGYNEKLFF. DNA of the CDR3: TGTGCCAGCAGTCTTCCAGCGGGGGGGTATAATGAAAAACTGTTTTTT. The variable domain in full, with the rest retrieved from reference TRBV28 and TRBJ1-4, is DVKVTQSSRYLVKRTGEKVFLECVQDMDHENMFWYRQDPGLGLRLIYFSYDVKMKEKGDIPEGYSVSREKKERFSLILESASTNQTSMYLCASSLPAGGYNEKLFFGSGTQLSVL.

This chain uses TRBV29-1 with TRBJ1-2, with a weak D call TRBD1 (5 bases). This CDR3 region has 12 residues. V gave up 8 bases and J gave up 2 bases, with 12 bases separating them. CDR1 and CDR2 (germline): SQVTM, ANQGSEA. The CDR3: CSIHRRNYGYTF. Written as DNA, the CDR3 is TGCAGCATCCACAGGAGAAACTATGGCTACACCTTC.

This clone was seen just once. V usage is TRBV18 and J usage is TRBJ2-3; TRBD2 agrees at 10 bases. CDR3 length equals 15 residues. Germline trimming cut 3 bases from V and 6 bases from J; bases unmatched to any gene: 6. Per germline, CDR1 KGHSH and CDR2 LQKENI. The CDR3, as DNA: TGTGCCAGCTCACCGAGATCGGGACTAGCGGATACGCAGTATTTT. Translation: CASSPRSGLADTQYF.

In this sample, this clone turned up many times. This rearrangement joins TRBV24-1 to TRBJ2-3; 14 bases line up with TRBD2. The CDR3 sequence is 20 residues long. Unmatched junction bases numbered 13, after V lost 0 bases and J lost 6 bases. The germline V gene has CDR1 KGHDR and CDR2 SFDVKD. The DNA for the CDR3 is TGTGCCACCAGTGATTTGCGGGAAGGGACTAGCGGGGGCCTAGGGGATACGCAGTATTTT. Amino acid sequence: CATSDLREGTSGGLGDTQYF.

The chain uses TRBV28 and TRBJ1-5; 9 bases agree with TRBD1. This CDR3 is 15 amino acids long. Trimming took 3 bases from V and 4 from J; bases not matched to a gene: 4. The germline gives CDR1 MDHEN, CDR2 SYDVKM. The CDR3 reads CASSLTGGENQPQHF. CDR3 sequence (DNA): TGTGCCAGCAGTTTGACAGGGGGAGAAAATCAGCCCCAGCATTTT.

This clone has only one observation. The chain links TRBV2 to TRBJ2-5; 8 positions agree with TRBD1. Germline trimming cut 8 bases from V and 3 bases from J; bases unmatched to any gene: 8. The germline gives CDR1 SNHLY, CDR2 FYNNEI. CDR3 length equals 14 residues. The DNA of the CDR3 is TGTGCCAGCGTTCGGGGACAGGCTGAAGAGACCCAGTACTTC. This gives the protein CASVRGQAEETQYF.

This chain uses TRBV14 with TRBJ2-3; 11 bases align to TRBD2. CDR3 length: 15 residues. Germline CDR1 and CDR2: SGHDN and FVKESK. Germline trimming cut 6 bases from V and 5 bases from J; bases unmatched to any gene: 7. The CDR3 region has the DNA TGTGCCAGCAGTTTTCTAGCGGGGGGAGGAGATACGCAGTATTTT. Translating gives CASSFLAGGGDTQYF.

This chain joins TRBV6-5 and TRBJ1-2; 8 positions match TRBD1. Germline trimming cut 6 bases from V and 4 bases from J; bases unmatched to any gene: 10. This CDR3 region has 15 residues. Germline CDR1 reads MNHEY; CDR2 reads SVGAGI. For the CDR3, the DNA is TGTGCCAGCAGAGCGACAGGGGTCATTGGCTATGGCTACACCTTC. Translation gives CASRATGVIGYGYTF.

This chain links TRBV9 with TRBJ2-7; 7 nucleotides line up with TRBD1. V lost 0 bases to trimming and J lost 2 bases; unmatched junction nucleotides: 5. The CDR3 is 15 amino acids. Germline values: CDR1 SGDLS, CDR2 YYNGEE. CDR3 region: CASSVAGTEAYEQYF. CDR3 coding DNA: TGTGCCAGCAGCGTAGCGGGGACAGAAGCCTACGAGCAGTACTTC.

The chain uses TRBV6-2 or TRBV6-3 and TRBJ1-2, with 8 bases lining up with TRBD1. The V gene end was trimmed by 2 bases and the J gene end by 3 bases; junction bases not matched to a gene: 8. Germline V gene data show CDR1 as MNHEY and CDR2 as SVGEGT. This CDR3 comprises 16 residues. The CDR3, as DNA: TGTGCCAGCAGTTACCCTTGGACAGGGCGGGACTATGGCTACACCTTC. Protein product: CASSYPWTGRDYGYTF.

J is TRBJ1-2 and V is TRBV11-2; D remains unclear. CDR1 and CDR2 (germline): SGHAT, FQNNGV. Trimming left V 5 bases short and J 8 bases short, with 15 bases between. This CDR3 spans 13 amino acids. CDR3 DNA: TGTGCCAGCAGCGTCCGTTTGGAGAGGGGCTACACCTTC. Translation gives CASSVRLERGYTF.

This clone was counted once. The V and J genes are TRBV4-1 and TRBJ2-1; 7 bases are shared with TRBD2. J lost 13 bases, V lost 1 base, and 7 bases had no gene match. Per the germline V gene, CDR1 is MGHRA and CDR2 is YSYEKL. The length of the CDR3 is 13 residues. The CDR3 sequence is CASSQAPAGSQFF. The CDR3 DNA reads as TGCGCCAGCAGCCAAGCCCCAGCGGGGTCCCAGTTCTTC.

CDR3 in DNA: TGTGCCAGCAGTCAGGCGGGGTCCCAAGAGACCCAGTACTTC. It translates to CASSQAGSQETQYF. This chain links TRBV3-1 (or the pseudogene TRBV3-2) with TRBJ2-5, with D possibly being TRBD2 (6 bases). Per germline, CDR1 LGHDT and CDR2 YNNKEL (reference sequence). The CDR3 has 14 residues. The germline V and J ends were trimmed by 6 bases and 1 base, with 12 bases remaining between them.

This chain uses TRBV5-4 with TRBJ1-3; D gene ambiguous. Trimming took 2 bases from V and 0 from J, leaving 6 bases between them. The CDR3 runs 14 residues. CDR1 and CDR2 from the germline V gene are SGHNT and YYREEE (reference sequence). The CDR3 nucleotides read TGTGCCAGCAGCTTTGACATCTCTGGAAACACCATATATTTT. Translated, it gives CASSFDISGNTIYF.

The chain combines TRBV5-1 with TRBJ2-7; 7 bases map to TRBD1. The CDR3 length is 16 residues. CDR1 SGHRS and CDR2 YFSETQ come from the germline V gene. J gave up 6 bases and V 1 base, and 13 bases lay outside the gene matches. CDR3 sequence reads: CASSLSPSGGSGEQYF. The DNA for the CDR3 is TGCGCCAGCAGCTTGTCCCCCTCAGGGGGTTCCGGCGAGCAGTACTTC.

The V and J genes are TRBV7-2 and TRBJ1-1; a possible D gene is TRBD1 (6 bases). Germline CDR1 and CDR2: SGHTA and FQGNSA. The CDR3 has 13 amino acids. The ends were cut back, 1 base at V and 7 bases at J, with 10 bases in the middle. This CDR3 reads CASSLVGGDEAFF. The CDR3 DNA sequence: TGTGCCAGCAGCTTAGTAGGGGGAGATGAAGCTTTCTTT.